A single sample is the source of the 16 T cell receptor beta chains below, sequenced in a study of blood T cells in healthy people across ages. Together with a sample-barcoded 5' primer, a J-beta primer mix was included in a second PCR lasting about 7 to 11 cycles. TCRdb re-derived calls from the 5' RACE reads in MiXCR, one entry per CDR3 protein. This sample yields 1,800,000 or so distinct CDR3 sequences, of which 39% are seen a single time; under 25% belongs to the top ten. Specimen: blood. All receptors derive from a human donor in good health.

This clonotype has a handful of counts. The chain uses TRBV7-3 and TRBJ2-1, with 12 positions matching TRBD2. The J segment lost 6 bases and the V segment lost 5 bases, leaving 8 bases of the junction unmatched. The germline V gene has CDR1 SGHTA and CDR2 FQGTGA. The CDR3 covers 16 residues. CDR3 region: CASSISSGGALNEQFF. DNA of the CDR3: TGTGCCAGCAGCATCTCTAGCGGGGGGGCCCTCAATGAGCAGTTCTTC.

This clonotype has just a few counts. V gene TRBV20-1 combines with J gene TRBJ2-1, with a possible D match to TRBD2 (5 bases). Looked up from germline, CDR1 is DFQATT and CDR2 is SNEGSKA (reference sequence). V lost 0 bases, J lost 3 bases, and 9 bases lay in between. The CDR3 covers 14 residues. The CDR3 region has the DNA TGCAGTGCTAGAGAGGAAGGGAGCTACAATGAGCAGTTCTTC. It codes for CSAREEGSYNEQFF.

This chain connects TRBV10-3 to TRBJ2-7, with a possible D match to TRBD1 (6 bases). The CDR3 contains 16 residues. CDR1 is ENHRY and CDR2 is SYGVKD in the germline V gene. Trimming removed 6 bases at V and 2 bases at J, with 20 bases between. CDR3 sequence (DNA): TGTGCCATCAGCGGGCAAGGACAGTCCCTTACCTACGAGCAGTACTTC. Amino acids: CAISGQGQSLTYEQYF.

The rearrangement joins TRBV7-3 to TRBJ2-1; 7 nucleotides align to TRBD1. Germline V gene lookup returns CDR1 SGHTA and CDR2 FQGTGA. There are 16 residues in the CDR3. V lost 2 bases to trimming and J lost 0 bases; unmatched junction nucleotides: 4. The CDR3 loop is CASSLAGDSSYNEQFF. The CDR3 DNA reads TGTGCCAGCAGCTTAGCAGGGGACAGCTCCTACAATGAGCAGTTCTTC. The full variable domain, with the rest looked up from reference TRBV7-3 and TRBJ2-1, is GAGVSQTPSNKVTEKGKYVELRCDPISGHTALYWYRQSLGQGPEFLIYFQGTGAADDSGLPNDRFFAVRPEGSVSTLKIQRTERGDSAVYLCASSLAGDSSYNEQFFGPGTRLTVL.

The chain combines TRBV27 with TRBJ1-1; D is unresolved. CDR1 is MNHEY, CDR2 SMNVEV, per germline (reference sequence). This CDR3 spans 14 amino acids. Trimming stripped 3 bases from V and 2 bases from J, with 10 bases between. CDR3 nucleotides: TGTGCCAGCAGTTTTGTTTACGGAAACACTGAAGCTTTCTTT. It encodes CASSFVYGNTEAFF.

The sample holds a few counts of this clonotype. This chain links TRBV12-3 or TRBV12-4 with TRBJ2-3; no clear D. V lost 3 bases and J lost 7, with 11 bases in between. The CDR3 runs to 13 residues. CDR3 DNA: TGTGCCAGCAGTTTCGGCCTAGGGAATACGCAGTATTTT. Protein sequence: CASSFGLGNTQYF.

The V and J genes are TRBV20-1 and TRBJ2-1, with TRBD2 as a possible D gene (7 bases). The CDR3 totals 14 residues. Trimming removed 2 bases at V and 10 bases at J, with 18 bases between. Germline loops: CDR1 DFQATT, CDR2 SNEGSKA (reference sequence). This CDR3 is CSARKGGAVAEQFF. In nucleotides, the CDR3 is TGCAGTGCTAGAAAGGGGGGGGCTGTAGCAGAGCAGTTCTTC.

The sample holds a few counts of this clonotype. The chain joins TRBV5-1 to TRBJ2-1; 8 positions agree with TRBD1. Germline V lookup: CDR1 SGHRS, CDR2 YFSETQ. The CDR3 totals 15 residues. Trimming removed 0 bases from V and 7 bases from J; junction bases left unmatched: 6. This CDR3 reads CASSLGIQGVNEQFF. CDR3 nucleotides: TGCGCCAGCAGCTTGGGGATACAGGGGGTAAATGAGCAGTTCTTC.

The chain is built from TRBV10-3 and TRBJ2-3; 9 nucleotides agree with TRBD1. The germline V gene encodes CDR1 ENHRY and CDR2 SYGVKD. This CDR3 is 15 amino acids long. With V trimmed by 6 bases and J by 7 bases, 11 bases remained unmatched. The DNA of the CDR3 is TGTGCCATCAGCAAGGACAGGGGCATTACCCATACGCAGTATTTT. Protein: CAISKDRGITHTQYF.

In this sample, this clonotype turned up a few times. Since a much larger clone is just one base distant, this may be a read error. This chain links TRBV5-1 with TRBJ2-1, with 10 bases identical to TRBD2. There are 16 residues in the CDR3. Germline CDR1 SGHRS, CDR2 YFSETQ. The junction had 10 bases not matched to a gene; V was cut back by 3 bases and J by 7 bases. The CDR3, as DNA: TGCGCCAGCAGCTCCGAGCGGGGGGGCCTAGGAAATGAGCAGTTCTTC. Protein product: CASSSERGGLGNEQFF.

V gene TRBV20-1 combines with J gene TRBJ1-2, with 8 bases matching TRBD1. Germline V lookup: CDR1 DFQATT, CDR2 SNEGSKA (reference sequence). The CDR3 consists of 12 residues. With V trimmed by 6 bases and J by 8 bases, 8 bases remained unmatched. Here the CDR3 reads CSAADRGQGYTF. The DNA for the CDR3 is TGCAGTGCCGCCGACAGGGGCCAGGGCTACACCTTC.

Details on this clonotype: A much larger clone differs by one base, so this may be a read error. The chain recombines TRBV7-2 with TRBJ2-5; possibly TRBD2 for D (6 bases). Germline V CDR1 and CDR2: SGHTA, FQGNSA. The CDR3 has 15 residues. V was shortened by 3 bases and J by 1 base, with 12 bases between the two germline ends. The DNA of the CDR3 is TGTGCCAGCAGCTTCGGCAGGAGGGCCCAAGAGACCCAGTACTTC. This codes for CASSFGRRAQETQYF. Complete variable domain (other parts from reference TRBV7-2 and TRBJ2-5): GAGVSQSPSNKVTEKGKDVELRCDPISGHTALYWYRQSLGQGLEFLIYFQGNSAPDKSGLPSDRFSAERTGGSVSTLTIQRTQQEDSAVYLCASSFGRRAQETQYFGPGTRLLVL.

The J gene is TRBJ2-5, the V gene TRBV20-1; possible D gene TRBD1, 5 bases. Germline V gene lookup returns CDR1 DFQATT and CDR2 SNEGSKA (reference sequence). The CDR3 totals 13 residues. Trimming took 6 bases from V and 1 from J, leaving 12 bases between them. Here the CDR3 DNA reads TGCAGTGCGGCCCGACAGTTCCAAGAGACCCAGTACTTC. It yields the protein CSAARQFQETQYF.

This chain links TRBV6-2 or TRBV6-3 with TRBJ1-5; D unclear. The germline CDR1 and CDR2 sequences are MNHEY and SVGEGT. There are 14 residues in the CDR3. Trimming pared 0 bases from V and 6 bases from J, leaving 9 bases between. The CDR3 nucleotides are TGTGCCAGCAGTTACTCGAGGGTGGCTCAGCCCCAGCATTTT. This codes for CASSYSRVAQPQHF.

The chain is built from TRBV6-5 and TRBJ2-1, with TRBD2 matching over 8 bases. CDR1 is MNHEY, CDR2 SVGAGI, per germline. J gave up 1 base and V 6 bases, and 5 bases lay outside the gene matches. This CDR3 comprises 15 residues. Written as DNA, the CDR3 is TGTGCCAGCAGAAAGTCTAGCGGGTCCTACAATGAGCAGTTCTTC. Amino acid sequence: CASRKSSGSYNEQFF.

The CDR3: CASSKAGMNSYEQYF. In DNA form, the CDR3 reads TGTGCCAGCAGTAAAGCGGGTATGAACTCCTACGAGCAGTACTTC. V is TRBV6-2 or TRBV6-3 and J is TRBJ2-7; D is perhaps TRBD2 (6 bases). Trimming pared 5 bases from V and 0 bases from J, leaving 14 bases between. Germline lookup yields CDR1 MNHEY and CDR2 SVGEGT. There are 15 residues in the CDR3.